Listed below are T cell receptor beta chains from one sample, sequenced in a study of blood T cell repertoires in COVID-19. Only in-frame clones appear in the TCRdb table, and some are missing; sequencing was by immunoSEQ multiplex PCR. The sample records more than 200,000 clones, around 87% being singletons. Sequencing was done on a sample of peripheral blood. The receptors originated from a woman in her sixties or seventies with COVID-19, enrolled during active disease. Each CDR3 is given with its conserved first and last residue. The D gene is left open where the match is weak. Rows give clone size only sometimes, using once, few, many, or a class for an expanded clone.

clone_size | d_call | j_call | v_call | cdr3_aa | cdr3_nt
- | - | TRBJ1-6 | TRBV4-2 | CASSQDTRQVF | TGTGCCAGCAGCCAAGACACTCGACAGGTTTTT
- | - | TRBJ2-5 | TRBV20-1 | CSAPLETQYF | TGCAGTGCTCCCTTAGAGACCCAGTACTTC
- | - | TRBJ2-3 | TRBV6-6 | CASTRPGQSTDTQYF | TGTGCCAGCACCCGGCCAGGACAGTCCACAGATACGCAGTATTTT
- | TRBD1 | TRBJ1-1 | TRBV6-6 | CASSEDRVTEAFF | TGTGCCAGCAGCGAAGACAGGGTCACTGAAGCTTTCTTT
once | - | TRBJ1-1 | TRBV29-1 | CSVVRASETLNTEAFF | TGCAGCGTGGTTAGAGCGAGCGAAACGCTGAACACTGAAGCTTTCTTT
- | TRBD1 | TRBJ1-2 | TRBV7-2 | CASSSSAAGQGHGYTF | TGTGCCAGCAGCTCCTCGGCGGCCGGACAGGGACATGGCTACACCTTC
- | - | TRBJ1-5 | TRBV7-2 | CASSQSPGVSNQPQHF | TGTGCCAGCAGCCAGTCCCCAGGTGTTAGCAATCAGCCCCAGCATTTT
- | TRBD1 | TRBJ2-2 | TRBV5-1 | CASSLEDGTDANTGELFF | TGCGCCAGCAGCTTGGAGGACGGGACAGACGCGAACACCGGGGAGCTGTTTTTT
- | TRBD2 | TRBJ2-1 | TRBV3-1/TRBV3-2 | CASSQDHSGGYNEQFF | TGTGCCAGCAGCCAAGACCATAGCGGGGGCTACAATGAGCAGTTCTTC
- | TRBD1 | TRBJ2-3 | TRBV19 | CASTPGTGYTDTQYF | TGTGCCAGTACTCCCGGGACAGGCTACACAGATACGCAGTATTTT
- | - | TRBJ1-6 | TRBV3-1/TRBV3-2 | CASSQDRVTARPNSPLHF | TGTGCCAGCAGCCAAGATCGAGTTACAGCACGGCCAAATTCACCCCTCCACTTT
- | TRBD2 | TRBJ2-1 | TRBV10-3 | CAISELAGWDEQFF | TGTGCCATCAGTGAGTTAGCGGGATGGGATGAGCAGTTCTTC
few | - | TRBJ1-5 | TRBV5-1 | CASSLELGAGQPQHF | TGCGCCAGCAGCTTGGAATTAGGGGCAGGACAGCCCCAGCATTTT
- | TRBD2 | TRBJ2-7 | TRBV6-5 | CASSKGLADVPPYF | TGTGCCAGCAGTAAGGGACTAGCGGATGTCCCCCCGTACTTC
- | - | TRBJ1-1 | TRBV19 | CASSIDRVPRTFF | TGTGCCAGTAGTATAGATCGAGTCCCGCGGACTTTCTTT
once | - | TRBJ2-4 | TRBV7-2 | CASSKYTQGNIQYF | TGTGCCAGCAGCAAATATACTCAGGGGAACATTCAGTACTTC
many | TRBD1 | TRBJ1-1 | TRBV18 | CASSRDRVMNTEAFF | TGTGCCAGCTCACGGGACAGAGTCATGAACACTGAAGCTTTCTTT
- | - | TRBJ2-1 | TRBV7-2 | CASSLAVISYNEQFF | TGTGCCAGCAGCTTAGCTGTGATTAGCTACAATGAGCAGTTCTTC
- | - | TRBJ1-2 | TRBV2 | CASSGAGGSYGYTF | TGTGCCAGCAGCGGGGCTGGGGGCAGTTATGGCTACACCTTC
once | - | TRBJ2-1 | TRBV7-7 | CASSSSGTRNEQFF | TGTGCCAGCAGCTCCTCCGGGACAAGGAATGAGCAGTTCTTC
- | - | TRBJ2-3 | TRBV7-6 | CASSPRPGVILTDTQYF | TGTGCCAGCAGCCCCCGTCCGGGGGTAATCTTGACAGATACGCAGTATTTT
- | - | TRBJ1-2 | TRBV7-2 | CASSLVRQGGYGYTF | TGTGCCAGCAGCTTAGTTCGGCAGGGAGGCTATGGCTACACCTTC
few | - | TRBJ2-1 | TRBV6-1 | CASSGPGEKPYNEQFF | TGTGCCAGCAGTGGACCGGGAGAAAAACCCTACAATGAGCAGTTCTTC
- | - | TRBJ2-3 | TRBV7-2 | CASSLRLETDTQYF | TGTGCCAGCAGCTTAAGACTAGAAACAGATACGCAGTATTTT
few | - | TRBJ1-5 | TRBV27 | CASSGDRYSNQPQHF | TGTGCCAGCAGCGGTGACAGATATAGCAATCAGCCCCAGCATTTT
few | - | TRBJ2-7 | TRBV29-1 | CSVSPSRDEQYF | TGCAGCGTTTCCCCTTCAAGAGACGAGCAGTACTTC
- | - | TRBJ1-3 | TRBV28 | CASMEGTSRNTIYF | TGTGCCAGTATGGAGGGGACTTCGAGGAACACCATATATTTT
- | TRBD2 | TRBJ2-3 | TRBV29-1 | CSVASGRTSTDTQYF | TGCAGCGTGGCTAGCGGGAGAACGAGCACAGATACGCAGTATTTT
- | - | TRBJ1-2 | TRBV7-2 | CASSLRPDYGYTF | TGTGCCAGCAGCTTACGTCCAGACTATGGCTACACCTTC
- | TRBD1 | TRBJ1-4 | TRBV2 | CASRRGDSPIEKLFF | TGTGCCAGCAGGAGGGGGGACAGCCCCATCGAAAAACTGTTTTTT
- | - | TRBJ2-1 | TRBV7-7 | CASSRGSYNEQFF | TGTGCCAGCAGCCGAGGGAGTTACAATGAGCAGTTCTTC
- | - | TRBJ2-1 | TRBV6-5 | CASRERRSSYNEQFF | TGTGCCAGCAGAGAGCGGAGGAGCTCCTACAATGAGCAGTTCTTC
- | - | TRBJ2-7 | TRBV6-6 | CASSRSPPTGPYSYEQYF | TGTGCCAGCAGTCGAAGCCCACCAACAGGACCCTACTCCTACGAGCAGTACTTC
- | - | TRBJ1-5 | TRBV21-1 | CASSIPGDRACNQPQHF | TGTGCCAGCAGCATCCCCGGGGACAGGGCATGCAATCAGCCCCAGCATTTT
- | TRBD1 | TRBJ2-7 | TRBV29-1 | CSVIQGPRGLRYEQYF | TGCAGCGTAATCCAGGGGCCTAGGGGGCTTCGTTACGAGCAGTACTTC
once | TRBD1 | TRBJ1-5 | TRBV6-2/TRBV6-3 | CASSYSQGTQPQHF | TGTGCCAGCAGTTACTCACAGGGGACTCAGCCCCAGCATTTT
- | - | TRBJ2-7 | TRBV10-3 | CAISEVRNSTPGEQYF | TGTGCCATCAGTGAGGTCAGAAACTCAACGCCGGGCGAGCAGTACTTC
- | TRBD1 | TRBJ2-5 | TRBV28 | CASSRLGTGGAGAQYF | TGTGCCAGCAGCCGCCTGGGGACAGGGGGTGCTGGGGCCCAGTACTTC
- | - | TRBJ1-5 | TRBV29-1 | CSVEVDVQGQHF | TGCAGCGTTGAAGTAGATGTCCAGGGCCAGCATTTT
- | TRBD1 | TRBJ2-5 | TRBV10-3 | CATLGQGQETQYF | TGTGCCACCCTGGGACAGGGCCAAGAGACCCAGTACTTC
- | TRBD1 | TRBJ1-4 | TRBV7-9 | CASSLGTGEKLFF | TGTGCCAGCAGCTTGGGGACAGGTGAAAAACTGTTTTTT
- | - | TRBJ1-6 | TRBV12-3/TRBV12-4 | CASSSSYNSPLHF | TGTGCCAGCTCCAGCTCCTATAATTCACCCCTCCACTTT
few | - | TRBJ1-5 | TRBV18 | CASSPRGDQPQHF | TGTGCCAGCTCACCAAGGGGCGATCAGCCCCAGCATTTT
- | - | TRBJ2-1 | TRBV2 | CASREDSSYNEQFF | TGTGCCAGCAGGGAGGACAGCTCCTACAATGAGCAGTTCTTC
- | TRBD1 | TRBJ2-4 | TRBV5-1 | CASSSGTVENIQYF | TGCGCCAGCAGTTCGGGGACAGTGGAAAACATTCAGTACTTC
- | - | TRBJ1-4 | TRBV15 | CATSRDGAEKLFF | TGTGCCACCAGCAGAGATGGGGCTGAAAAACTGTTTTTT
few | TRBD1 | TRBJ1-2 | TRBV6-2/TRBV6-3 | CASSSGTDFYGYTF | TGTGCCAGCAGTTCCGGGACAGACTTCTATGGCTACACCTTC
- | - | TRBJ1-4 | TRBV28 | CASSPSGPLSEKLFF | TGTGCCAGCAGTCCCTCTGGGCCGCTTAGTGAAAAACTGTTTTTT
- | TRBD1 | TRBJ2-7 | TRBV19 | CASSARTGIREQYF | TGTGCCAGTAGTGCCAGGACAGGGATTCGCGAGCAGTACTTC
- | - | TRBJ2-7 | TRBV11-2 | CASSDWAGQKSYEQYF | TGTGCCAGCAGCGACTGGGCGGGACAGAAGTCCTACGAGCAGTACTTC
once | - | TRBJ1-2 | TRBV19 | CASLGANYGYTF | TGTGCCAGTTTAGGGGCTAACTATGGCTACACCTTC
- | - | TRBJ2-1 | TRBV27 | CASSLSAATYNEQFF | TGTGCCAGCAGTTTATCGGCGGCCACCTACAATGAGCAGTTCTTC
- | TRBD1 | TRBJ2-7 | TRBV28 | CASSLGTGNYEQYF | TGTGCCAGCAGTTTGGGGACAGGGAACTACGAGCAGTACTTC